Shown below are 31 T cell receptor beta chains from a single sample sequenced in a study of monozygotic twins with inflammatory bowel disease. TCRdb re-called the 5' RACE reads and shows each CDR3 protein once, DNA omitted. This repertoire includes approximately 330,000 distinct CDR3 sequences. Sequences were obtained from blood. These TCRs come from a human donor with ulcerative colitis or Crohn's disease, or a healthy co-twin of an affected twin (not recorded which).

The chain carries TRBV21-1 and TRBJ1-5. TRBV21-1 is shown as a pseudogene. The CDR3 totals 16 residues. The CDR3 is CASSKDGQYSNQPQHF.

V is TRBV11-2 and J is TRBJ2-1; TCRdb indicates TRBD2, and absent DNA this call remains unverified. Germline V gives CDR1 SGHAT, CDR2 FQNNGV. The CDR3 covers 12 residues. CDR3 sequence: CASSRGLAFPIF.

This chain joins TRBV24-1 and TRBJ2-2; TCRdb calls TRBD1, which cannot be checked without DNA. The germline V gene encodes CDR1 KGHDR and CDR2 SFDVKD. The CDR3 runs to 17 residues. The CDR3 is CATSDSGTKGNTGELFF.

The CDR3 protein is CAIGENDRRETQYF. The genes are TRBV10-3 and TRBJ2-5. The germline V gene encodes CDR1 ENHRY and CDR2 SYGVKD. The CDR3 is made up of 14 amino acids.

The CDR3 protein is CASSSDVLEQFF. The chain combines TRBV2 with TRBJ2-1. The germline V gene has CDR1 SNHLY and CDR2 FYNNEI. The CDR3 spans 12 residues.

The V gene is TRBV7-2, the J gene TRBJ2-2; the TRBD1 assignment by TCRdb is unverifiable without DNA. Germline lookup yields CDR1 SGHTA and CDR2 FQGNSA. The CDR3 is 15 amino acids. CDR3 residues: CASSTQGSNTGELFF.

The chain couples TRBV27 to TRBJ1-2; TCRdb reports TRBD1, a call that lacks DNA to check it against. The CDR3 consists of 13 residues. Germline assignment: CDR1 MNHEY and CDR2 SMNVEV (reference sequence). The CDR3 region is CASSPADRGWHTF.

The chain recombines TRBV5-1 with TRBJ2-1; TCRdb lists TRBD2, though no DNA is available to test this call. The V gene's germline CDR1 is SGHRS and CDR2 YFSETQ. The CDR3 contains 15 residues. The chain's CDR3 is CASLFVGGGNNEQFF.

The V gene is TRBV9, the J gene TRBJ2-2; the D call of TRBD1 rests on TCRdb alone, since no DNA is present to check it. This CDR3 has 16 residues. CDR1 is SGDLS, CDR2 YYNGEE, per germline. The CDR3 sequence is CASSARTGDGTGELFF. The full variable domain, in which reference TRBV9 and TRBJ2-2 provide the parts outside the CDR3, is DSGVTQTPKHLITATGQRVTLRCSPRSGDLSVYWYQQSLDQGLQFLIQYYNGEERAKGNILERFSAQQFPDLHSELNLSSLELGDSALYFCASSARTGDGTGELFFGEGSRLTVL.

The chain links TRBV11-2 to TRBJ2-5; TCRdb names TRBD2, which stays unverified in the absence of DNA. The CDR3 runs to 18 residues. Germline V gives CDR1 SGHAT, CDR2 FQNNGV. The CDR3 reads CASSSRTSGGVLGETQYF. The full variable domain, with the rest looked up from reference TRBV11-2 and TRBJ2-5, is EAGVAQSPRYKIIEKRQSVAFWCNPISGHATLYWYQQILGQGPKLLIQFQNNGVVDDSQLPKDRFSAERLKGVDSTLKIQPAKLEDSAVYLCASSSRTSGGVLGETQYFGPGTRLLVL.

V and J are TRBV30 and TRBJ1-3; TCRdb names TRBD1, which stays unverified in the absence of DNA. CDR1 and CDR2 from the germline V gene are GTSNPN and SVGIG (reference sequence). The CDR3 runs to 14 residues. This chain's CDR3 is CAWSTGRSGNTIYF.

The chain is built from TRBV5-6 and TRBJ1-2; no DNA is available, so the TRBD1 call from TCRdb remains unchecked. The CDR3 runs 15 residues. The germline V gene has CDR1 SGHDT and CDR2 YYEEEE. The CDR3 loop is CASSLDSGAVYGYTF.

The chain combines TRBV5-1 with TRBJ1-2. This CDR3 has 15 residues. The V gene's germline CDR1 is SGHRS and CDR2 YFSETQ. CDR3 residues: CASSLESSAAGGYTF. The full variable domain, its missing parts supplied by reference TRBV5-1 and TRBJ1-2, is KAGVTQTPRYLIKTRGQQVTLSCSPISGHRSVSWYQQTPGQGLQFLFEYFSETQRNKGNFPGRFSGRQFSNSRSEMNVSTLELGDSALYLCASSLESSAAGGYTFGSGTRLTVV.

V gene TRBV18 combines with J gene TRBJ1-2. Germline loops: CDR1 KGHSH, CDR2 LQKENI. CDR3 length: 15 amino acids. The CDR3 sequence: CASSLQDGEVYGYTF.

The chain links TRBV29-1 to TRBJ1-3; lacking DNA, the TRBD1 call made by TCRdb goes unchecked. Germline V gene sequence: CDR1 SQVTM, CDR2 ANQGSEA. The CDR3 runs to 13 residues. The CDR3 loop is CSAATRTGNTIYF.

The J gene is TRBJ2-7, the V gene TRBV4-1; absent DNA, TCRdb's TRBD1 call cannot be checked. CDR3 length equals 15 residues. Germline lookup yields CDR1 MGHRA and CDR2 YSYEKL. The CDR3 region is CASSATGTGVYEQYF.

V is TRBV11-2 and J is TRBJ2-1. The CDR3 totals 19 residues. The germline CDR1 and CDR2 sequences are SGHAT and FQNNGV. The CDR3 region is CASSQPPGRSISSYNEQFF.

This CDR3 is CASSPQTENTEAFF. The rearrangement uses TRBV18 and TRBJ1-1; without DNA, the TCRdb call of TRBD1 cannot be checked. CDR1 KGHSH and CDR2 LQKENI come from the germline V gene. The CDR3 is 14 amino acids.

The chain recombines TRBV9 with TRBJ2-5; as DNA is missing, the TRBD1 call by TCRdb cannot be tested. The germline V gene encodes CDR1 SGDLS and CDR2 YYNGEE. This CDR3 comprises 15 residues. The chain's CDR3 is CASSPATGVQETQYF.

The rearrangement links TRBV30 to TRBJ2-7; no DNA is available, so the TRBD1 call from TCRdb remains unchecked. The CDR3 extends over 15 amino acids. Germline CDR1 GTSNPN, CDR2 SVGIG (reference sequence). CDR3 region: CAWSRVGGGTYEQYF.

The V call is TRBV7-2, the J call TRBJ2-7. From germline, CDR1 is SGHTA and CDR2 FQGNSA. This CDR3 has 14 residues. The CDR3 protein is CASSLEDVSYEQYF.

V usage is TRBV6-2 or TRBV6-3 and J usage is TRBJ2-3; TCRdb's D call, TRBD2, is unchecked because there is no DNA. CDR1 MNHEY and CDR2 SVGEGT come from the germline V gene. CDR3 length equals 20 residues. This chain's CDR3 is CASSYEAEWASGTSTDTQYF.

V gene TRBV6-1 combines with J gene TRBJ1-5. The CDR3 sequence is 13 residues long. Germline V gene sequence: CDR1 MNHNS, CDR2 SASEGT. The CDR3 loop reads CPTQLHSNQPQHF.

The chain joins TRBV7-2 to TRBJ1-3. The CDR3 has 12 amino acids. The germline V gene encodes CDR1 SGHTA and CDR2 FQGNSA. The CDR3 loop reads CASSPQGNTIYF.

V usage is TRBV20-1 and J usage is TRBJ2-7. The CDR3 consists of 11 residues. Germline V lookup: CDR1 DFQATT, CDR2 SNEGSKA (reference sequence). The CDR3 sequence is CSGLRDYEQYF.

The CDR3: CASSQNRGSYGYTF. The chain links TRBV3-1 to TRBJ1-2; there is no DNA to check the TCRdb D call of TRBD1. The CDR3 consists of 14 residues. Germline V gene data show CDR1 as LGHDT and CDR2 as YNNKEL (reference sequence).

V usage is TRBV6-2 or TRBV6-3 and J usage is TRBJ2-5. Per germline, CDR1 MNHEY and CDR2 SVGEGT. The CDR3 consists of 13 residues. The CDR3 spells CASSYRQEETQYF.

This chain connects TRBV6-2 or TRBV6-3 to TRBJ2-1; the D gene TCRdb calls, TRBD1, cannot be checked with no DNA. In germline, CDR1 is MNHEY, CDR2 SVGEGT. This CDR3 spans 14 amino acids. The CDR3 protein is CASSSQGVGSEQFF.

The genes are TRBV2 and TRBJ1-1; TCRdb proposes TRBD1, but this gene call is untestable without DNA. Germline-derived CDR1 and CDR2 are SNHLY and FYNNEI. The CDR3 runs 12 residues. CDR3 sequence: CATGQADPEAFF.

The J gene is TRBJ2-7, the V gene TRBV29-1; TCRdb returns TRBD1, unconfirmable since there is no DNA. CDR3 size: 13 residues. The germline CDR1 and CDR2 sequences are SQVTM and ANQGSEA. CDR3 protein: CSVGGTGENEQYF.

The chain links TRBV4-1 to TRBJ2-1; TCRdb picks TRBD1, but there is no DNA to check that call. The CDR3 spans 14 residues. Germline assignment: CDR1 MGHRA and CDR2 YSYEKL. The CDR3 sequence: CASSHGQGISEQFF.